The 17 T cell receptor beta chains below were found in one sample sequenced in a study of blood T cell repertoires in COVID-19. Produced via immunoSEQ multiplex PCR; TCRdb's table is partial and in-frame only. The data show roughly 230,000 clones, with approximately 83% seen just once and 4% to 5.5% held by the top ten. Sequenced: peripheral blood. The receptors come from a man aged 45-65 years with active or convalescent COVID-19.

The genes are TRBV4-2 and TRBJ1-2; D is uncertain. This CDR3 contains 15 residues. V was clipped by 2 bases and J by 0 bases, with 10 bases between them. CDR1 and CDR2 (germline): LGHNA, YNFKEQ. This CDR3 reads CASSQTRLANYGYTF. CDR3 in DNA: TGTGCCAGCAGCCAAACTCGGTTAGCTAACTATGGCTACACCTTC.

This chain connects TRBV5-4 to TRBJ1-4, with TRBD1 matching over 9 bases. The CDR3 contains 14 residues. Germline V gene data show CDR1 as SGHNT and CDR2 as YYREEE (reference sequence). The J segment lost 8 bases and the V segment lost 2 bases, leaving 4 bases of the junction unmatched. The CDR3 DNA sequence: TGTGCCAGCAGCTTAAGACAGGGGGGAGAAAAACTGTTTTTT. Protein sequence: CASSLRQGGEKLFF.

This clone was seen just once. The V gene is TRBV5-1, the J gene TRBJ2-1, with a weak D call TRBD2 (5 bases). Trimming pared 4 bases from V and 9 bases from J, leaving 14 bases between. This CDR3 has 13 residues. Germline lookup yields CDR1 SGHRS and CDR2 YFSETQ. This chain's CDR3 is CASSIGLGVEQFF. The CDR3, as DNA: TGCGCCAGCAGCATAGGACTTGGCGTTGAGCAGTTCTTC.

This chain uses TRBV2 with TRBJ1-5; D is ambiguous. This CDR3 contains 14 residues. V was shortened by 6 bases and J by 2 bases, with 11 bases between the two germline ends. Looked up from germline, CDR1 is SNHLY and CDR2 is FYNNEI. Here the CDR3 reads CASSLLGGNQPQHF. In DNA, the CDR3 is TGTGCCAGCAGCCTCCTTGGAGGCAATCAGCCCCAGCATTTT.

The chain recombines TRBV3-1 (or the pseudogene TRBV3-2) with TRBJ2-2, with D perhaps matching TRBD1 (6 bases). V lost 0 bases and J 1 base, leaving 9 bases between the germline ends. The CDR3 runs 16 residues. Germline V CDR1 and CDR2: LGHDT, YNNKEL (reference sequence). Here the CDR3 DNA reads TGTGCCAGCAGCCAAGAGGACAGTATGAACACCGGGGAGCTGTTTTTT. Translated: CASSQEDSMNTGELFF.

The chain couples TRBV9 to TRBJ1-1; weak D call: TRBD1 (5 bases). V was shortened by 3 bases and J by 3 bases, with 6 bases between the two germline ends. This CDR3 region has 12 residues. CDR1 and CDR2 (germline): SGDLS, YYNGEE. The DNA of the CDR3 is TGTGCCAGCAGCGCCAGGGACACTGAAGCTTTCTTT. Protein: CASSARDTEAFF.

V is TRBV19 and J is TRBJ1-1; D may be TRBD1 (5 bases). V was clipped by 5 bases and J by 1 base, with 8 bases between them. The length of the CDR3 is 13 residues. CDR1 LNHDA and CDR2 SQIVND come from the germline V gene (reference sequence). The CDR3 sequence: CASSFTGNTEAFF. In DNA form, the CDR3 reads TGTGCCAGTAGTTTCACAGGGAACACTGAAGCTTTCTTT.

The chain is built from TRBV21-1 and TRBJ2-1; the table assigns TRBD2, which was not confirmed against the DNA. TRBV21-1 is listed as a pseudogene. This CDR3 is built from 16 residues. CDR3 in amino acids: CASSNGLAGGHVEQFF. CDR3 sequence (DNA): TGTGCCAGCAGCAACGGACTAGCGGGGGGGCATGTTGAGCAGTTCTTC.

This chain links TRBV2 with TRBJ1-1; D gene unclear. This CDR3 comprises 13 residues. V was cut by 8 bases and J by 2 bases, with 12 bases left in between. Germline V lookup: CDR1 SNHLY, CDR2 FYNNEI. The chain's CDR3 is CASSNSANTEAFF. The CDR3 DNA reads TGTGCCAGCTCAAACAGTGCAAACACTGAAGCTTTCTTT.

The chain joins TRBV15 to TRBJ1-5; no reliable D call. The CDR3 sequence is 15 residues long. The V gene's germline CDR1 is LNHNV and CDR2 YYDKDF (reference sequence). V dropped 0 bases and J dropped 3 bases, with 9 bases sitting between them. The CDR3 region has the DNA TGTGCCACCAGCAGAGAGGGAGGGCCCAATCAGCCCCAGCATTTT. Its translation is CATSREGGPNQPQHF.

The chain links TRBV30 to TRBJ1-2, with 7 bases aligning to TRBD1. The CDR3 has 14 residues. The V segment lost 4 bases and the J segment 3 bases; nucleotides outside the gene matches: 8. Germline V lookup: CDR1 GTSNPN, CDR2 SVGIG (reference sequence). CDR3 amino acids: CAWNHVRGDYGYTF. The CDR3 DNA follows: TGTGCCTGGAACCACGTCAGGGGGGACTATGGCTACACCTTC. Drawing the rest from reference TRBV30 and TRBJ1-2, the complete variable domain is SQTIHQWPATLVQPVGSPLSLECTVEGTSNPNLYWYRQAAGRGLQLLFYSVGIGQISSEVPQNLSASRPQDRQFILSSKKLLLSDSGFYLCAWNHVRGDYGYTFGSGTRLTVV.

CDR3 in DNA: TGTGCCAGCAGCACAGATCTGGCTAATGAAAAACTGTTTTTT. It translates to CASSTDLANEKLFF. This chain joins TRBV11-2 and TRBJ1-4, with D uncertain. Trimming shortened V by 5 bases and J by 3 bases, and 10 bases separated the two germline ends. The CDR3 has 14 amino acids. CDR1 is SGHAT, CDR2 FQNNGV, per germline.

This rearrangement joins TRBV14 to TRBJ1-2, with D unresolved. The CDR3 contains 14 residues. Germline V gene data show CDR1 as SGHDN and CDR2 as FVKESK. Trimming took 7 bases from V and 0 from J, leaving 12 bases between them. CDR3 DNA: TGTGCCAGCACGCCATCGGGTTCTAACTATGGCTACACCTTC. It yields the protein CASTPSGSNYGYTF.

The V gene is TRBV5-5, the J gene TRBJ1-2; a weak D match, TRBD1 (5 bases). The CDR3 length is 13 residues. Germline CDR1 is SGHKS and CDR2 is YYEKEE (reference sequence). Trimming pared 4 bases from V and 0 bases from J, leaving 7 bases between. The CDR3 sequence: CASSPTANYGYTF. The CDR3 DNA follows: TGTGCCAGCAGCCCGACAGCTAACTATGGCTACACCTTC.

The CDR3 loop is CATTLGQDNSPLHF. The CDR3 nucleotides read TGTGCCACCACCCTGGGACAAGATAATTCACCCCTCCACTTT. The V call is TRBV6-6, the J call TRBJ1-6; tentatively, D is TRBD1 (6 bases). The CDR3 has 14 amino acids. V was pared by 10 bases and J by 5 bases, with 15 bases between. CDR1 and CDR2 (germline): MNHNY, SVGAGI (reference sequence).

The V and J genes are TRBV28 and TRBJ2-5; D remains unclear. Trimming took off 7 bases at V and 5 bases at J, with 14 bases between the two ends. The CDR3 runs 13 residues. CDR1 is MDHEN and CDR2 is SYDVKM in the germline V gene. CDR3 nucleotide sequence: TGTGCCAGCAACCGTCGGAGTGTGGAGACCCAGTACTTC. It codes for CASNRRSVETQYF.

The chain employs TRBV6-5 and TRBJ2-7, with D tentatively TRBD2 (6 bases). Germline CDR1 and CDR2: MNHEY and SVGAGI. V gave up 8 bases and J gave up 6 bases, with 14 bases separating them. This CDR3 contains 12 residues. CDR3 nucleotides: TGTGCCAGCTTAAATACCGGGGGCGAGCAGTACTTC. Its translation: CASLNTGGEQYF.